The present T cell receptor (beta chain) was sequenced within a study of T-cell memory formation after mild COVID-19. The study, taken as a whole, reports: The study found contracting CD4+ clones mainly in CM and EM and contracting CD8+ clones in EMRA. Nothing showed for sure that second-wave clones peaking on day 37 were SARS-CoV-2 specific.

TCRdb reprocessed the 5' RACE reads via MiXCR and lists one record per CDR3 protein. The table records around 130,000 distinct CDR3 sequences, about 6.5% of them present only once. The CDR3 runs 14 residues. With 4 bases removed from V and 2 bases from J, the gap between germline ends came to 11 bases. Germline lookup yields CDR1 SGHKS and CDR2 YYEKEE (reference sequence). There are a few counts of this clonotype. The antigen remains unidentified. This sequence was found in an adult woman who had mild COVID-19 (a few samples of this study predate the infection). Cell type and time point are not known. Sequencing used PBMCs or a T cell subset sorted from them (not recorded which). V is TRBV5-5 and J is TRBJ2-3, with D perhaps matching TRBD1 (6 bases). CDR3 protein: CASSLTGTTDTQYF. DNA of the CDR3: TGTGCCAGCAGCCTGACAGGCACCACAGATACGCAGTATTTT.